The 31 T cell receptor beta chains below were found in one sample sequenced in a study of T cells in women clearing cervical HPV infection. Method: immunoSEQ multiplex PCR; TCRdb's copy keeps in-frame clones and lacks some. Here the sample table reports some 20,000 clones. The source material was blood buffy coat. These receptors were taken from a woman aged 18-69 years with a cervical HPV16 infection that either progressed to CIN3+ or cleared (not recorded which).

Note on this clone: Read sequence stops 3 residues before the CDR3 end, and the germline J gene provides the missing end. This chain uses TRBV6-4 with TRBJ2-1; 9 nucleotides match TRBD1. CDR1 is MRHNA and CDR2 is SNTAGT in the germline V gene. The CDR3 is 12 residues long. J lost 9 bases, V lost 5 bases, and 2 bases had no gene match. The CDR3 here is CASSRQGGEQFF. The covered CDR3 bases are TGTGCCAGCAGTCGACAGGGGGGTGAG.

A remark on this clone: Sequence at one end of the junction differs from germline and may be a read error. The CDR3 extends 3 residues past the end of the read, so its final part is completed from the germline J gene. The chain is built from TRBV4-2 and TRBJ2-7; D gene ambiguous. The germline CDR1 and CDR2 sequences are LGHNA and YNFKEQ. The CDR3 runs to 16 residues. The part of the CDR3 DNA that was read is TGCGCCAGCAGCCCCCGGCCCCAGGCAGGCCGGTACGAG. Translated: CASSPRPQAGRYE. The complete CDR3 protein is CASSPRPQAGRYEQYF.

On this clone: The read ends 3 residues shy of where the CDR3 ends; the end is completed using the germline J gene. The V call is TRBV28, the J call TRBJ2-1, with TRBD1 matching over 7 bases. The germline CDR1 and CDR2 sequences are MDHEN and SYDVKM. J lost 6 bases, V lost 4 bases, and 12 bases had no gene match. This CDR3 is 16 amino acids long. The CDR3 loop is CASSSTGEGRPNEQFF. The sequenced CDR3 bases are TGTGCCAGCAGTTCTACAGGGGAAGGACGTCCCAATGAG.

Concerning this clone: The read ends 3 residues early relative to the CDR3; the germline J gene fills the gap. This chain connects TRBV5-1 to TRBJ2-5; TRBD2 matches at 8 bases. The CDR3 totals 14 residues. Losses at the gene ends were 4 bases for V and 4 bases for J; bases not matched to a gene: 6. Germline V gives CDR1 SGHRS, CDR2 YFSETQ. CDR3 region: CASSPGTSGETQYF. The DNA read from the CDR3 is TGCGCCAGCAGCCCAGGGACTAGTGGAGAGACC.

CDR3 sequence reads: CASSADIVPTNEQFF. The part of the CDR3 DNA that was read is TGTGCCAGCAGCGCGGACATCGTACCCACCAATGAG. This rearrangement joins TRBV7-9 to TRBJ2-1; D is possibly TRBD1 (5 bases). The CDR3 extends 3 residues past the end of the read, so its final part is completed from the germline J gene. The CDR3 is 15 residues long. From germline, CDR1 is SEHNR and CDR2 FQNEAQ (reference sequence). Trimming took 5 bases from V and 6 from J, leaving 17 bases between them.

CDR3 bases read: TGCAGTGCTAACCCTCTAGCGGGGGATCAAGAGACC. Translation gives CSANPLAGDQET. The complete CDR3 reads CSANPLAGDQETQYF. J is TRBJ2-5 and V is TRBV20-1, with 10 bases aligning to TRBD2. The read stops 3 residues short of the end of the CDR3; the missing end is completed from the germline J gene. The V gene end was trimmed by 4 bases and the J gene end by 2 bases; junction bases not matched to a gene: 7. CDR1 is DFQATT, CDR2 SNEGSKA, per germline (reference sequence). The CDR3 contains 15 residues.

The covered CDR3 bases are TGCAGTGCTAGAGTCAGGGGGGGCACAGATACG. Translating it yields CSARVRGGTDT. The whole CDR3 protein reads CSARVRGGTDTQYF. The rearrangement links TRBV20-1 to TRBJ2-3; D is possibly TRBD1 (7 bases). Read data end 3 residues before the CDR3 end; the end is taken from the germline J gene. Trimming pared 1 base from V and 1 base from J, leaving 9 bases between. The CDR3 length is 14 residues. Germline CDR1 reads DFQATT; CDR2 reads SNEGSKA (reference sequence).

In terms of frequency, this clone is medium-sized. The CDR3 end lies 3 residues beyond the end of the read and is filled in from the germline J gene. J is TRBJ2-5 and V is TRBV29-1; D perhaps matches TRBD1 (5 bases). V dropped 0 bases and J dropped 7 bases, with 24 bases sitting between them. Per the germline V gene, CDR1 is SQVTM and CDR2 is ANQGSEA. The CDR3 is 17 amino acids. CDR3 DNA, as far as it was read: TGCAGCGTTGAAGAGTCCCTCCAGGGCCAAGGCGGAGTGACC. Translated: CSVEESLQGQGGVT. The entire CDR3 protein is CSVEESLQGQGGVTQYF.

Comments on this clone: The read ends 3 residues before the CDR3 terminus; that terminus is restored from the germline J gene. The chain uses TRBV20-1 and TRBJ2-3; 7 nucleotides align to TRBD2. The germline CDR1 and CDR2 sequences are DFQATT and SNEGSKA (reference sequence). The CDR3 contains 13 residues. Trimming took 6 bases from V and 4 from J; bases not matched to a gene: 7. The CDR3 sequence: CSALGGGADTQYF. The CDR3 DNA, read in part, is TGCAGTGCCTTGGGCGGGGGTGCAGATACG.

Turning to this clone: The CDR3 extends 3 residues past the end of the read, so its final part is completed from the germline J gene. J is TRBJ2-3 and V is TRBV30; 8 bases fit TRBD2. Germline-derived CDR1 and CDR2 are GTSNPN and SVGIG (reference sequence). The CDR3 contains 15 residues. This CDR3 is CAWKGFGGGNQPQYF. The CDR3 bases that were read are TGTGCCTGGAAGGGCTTCGGGGGGGGCAATCAGCCG.

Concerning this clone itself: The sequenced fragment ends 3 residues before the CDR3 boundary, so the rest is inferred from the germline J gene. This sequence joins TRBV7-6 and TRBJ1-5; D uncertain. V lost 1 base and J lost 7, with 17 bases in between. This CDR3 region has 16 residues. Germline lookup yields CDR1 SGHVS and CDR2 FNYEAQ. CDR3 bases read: TGTGCCAGCAGCTTAGTCGGATGTCTCCCGCGGCAGCCC. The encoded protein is CASSLVGCLPRQP. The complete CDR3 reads CASSLVGCLPRQPQHF.

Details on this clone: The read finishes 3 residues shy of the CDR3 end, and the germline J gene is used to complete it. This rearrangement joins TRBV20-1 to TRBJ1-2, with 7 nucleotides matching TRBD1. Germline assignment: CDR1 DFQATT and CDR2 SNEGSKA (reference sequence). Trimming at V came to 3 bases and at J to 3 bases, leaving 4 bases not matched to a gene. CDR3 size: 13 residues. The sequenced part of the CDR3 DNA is TGCAGTGCTAGGACAGGGTTAGACTATGGC. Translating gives CSARTGLDYG. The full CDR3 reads CSARTGLDYGYTF.

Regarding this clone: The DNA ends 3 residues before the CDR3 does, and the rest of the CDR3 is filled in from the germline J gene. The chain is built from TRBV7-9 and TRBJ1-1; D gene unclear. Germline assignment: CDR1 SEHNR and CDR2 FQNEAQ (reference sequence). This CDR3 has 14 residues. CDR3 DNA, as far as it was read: TGTGCCAGCAGCTTGGATCAGACAACCTACGAG. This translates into CASSLDQTTYE. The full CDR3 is CASSLDQTTYEAFF.

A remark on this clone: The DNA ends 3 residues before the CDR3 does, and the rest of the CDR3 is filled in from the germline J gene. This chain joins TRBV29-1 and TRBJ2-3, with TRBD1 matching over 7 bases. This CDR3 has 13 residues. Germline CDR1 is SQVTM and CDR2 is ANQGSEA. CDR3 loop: CSVTGTAIGTQYF. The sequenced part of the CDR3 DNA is TGCAGCGTCACCGGGACAGCTATTGGGACG.

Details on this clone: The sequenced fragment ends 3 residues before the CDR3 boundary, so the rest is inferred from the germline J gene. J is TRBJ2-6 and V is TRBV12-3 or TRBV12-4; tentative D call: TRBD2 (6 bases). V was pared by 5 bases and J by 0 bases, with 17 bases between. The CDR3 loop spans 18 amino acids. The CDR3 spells CASSPSVGTASGANVLTF. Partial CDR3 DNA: TGTGCCAGCAGTCCTAGCGTTGGAACCGCCTCTGGGGCCAACGTC.

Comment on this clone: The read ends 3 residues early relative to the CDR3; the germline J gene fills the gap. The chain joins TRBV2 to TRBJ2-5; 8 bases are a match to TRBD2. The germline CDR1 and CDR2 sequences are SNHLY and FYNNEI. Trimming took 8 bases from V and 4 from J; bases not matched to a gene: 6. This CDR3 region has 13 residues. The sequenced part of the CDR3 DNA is TGTGCCAGCGGAGGGACTAGAGGAGAGACC. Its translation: CASGGTRGET. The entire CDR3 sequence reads CASGGTRGETQYF.

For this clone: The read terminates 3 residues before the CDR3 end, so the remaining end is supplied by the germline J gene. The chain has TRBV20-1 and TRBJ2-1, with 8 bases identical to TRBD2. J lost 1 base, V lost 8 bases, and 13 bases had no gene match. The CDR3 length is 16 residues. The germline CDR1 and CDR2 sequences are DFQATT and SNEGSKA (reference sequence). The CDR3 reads CSFPGLGERSYNEQFF. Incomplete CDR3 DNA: TGCAGTTTCCCGGGACTAGGGGAGAGGTCCTACAATGAG.

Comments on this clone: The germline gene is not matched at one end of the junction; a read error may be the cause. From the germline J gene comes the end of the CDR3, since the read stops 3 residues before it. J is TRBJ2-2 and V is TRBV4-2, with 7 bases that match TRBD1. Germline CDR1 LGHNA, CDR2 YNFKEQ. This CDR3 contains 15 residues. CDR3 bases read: TGCGCCAGCAGCCAAAGACAGGGACCGGTTGGGGAG. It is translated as CASSQRQGPVGE. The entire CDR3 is CASSQRQGPVGELFF.

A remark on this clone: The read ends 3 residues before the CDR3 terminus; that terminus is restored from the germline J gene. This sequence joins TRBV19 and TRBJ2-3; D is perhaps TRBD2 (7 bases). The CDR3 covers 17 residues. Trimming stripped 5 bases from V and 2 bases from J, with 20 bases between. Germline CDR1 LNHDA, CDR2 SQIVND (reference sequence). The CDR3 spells CASSPLGGRGLTDTQYF. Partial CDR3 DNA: TGTGCCAGTAGTCCACTGGGCGGGCGGGGGCTCACAGATACG.

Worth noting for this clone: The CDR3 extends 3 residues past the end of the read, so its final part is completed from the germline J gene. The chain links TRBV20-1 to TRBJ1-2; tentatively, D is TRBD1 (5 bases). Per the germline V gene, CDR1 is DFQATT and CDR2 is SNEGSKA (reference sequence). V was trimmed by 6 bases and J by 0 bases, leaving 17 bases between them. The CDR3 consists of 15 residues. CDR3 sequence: CSAGPGGSANYGYTF. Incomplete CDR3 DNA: TGCAGTGCAGGCCCCGGGGGGTCAGCTAACTATGGC.

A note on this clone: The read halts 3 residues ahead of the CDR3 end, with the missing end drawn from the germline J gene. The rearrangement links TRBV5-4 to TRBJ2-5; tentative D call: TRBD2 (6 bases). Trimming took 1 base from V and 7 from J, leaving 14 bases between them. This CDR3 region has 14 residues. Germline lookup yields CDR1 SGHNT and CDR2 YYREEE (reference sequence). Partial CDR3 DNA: TGTGCCAGCAGCTTGTTGGAGGGGTCAGCGACC. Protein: CASSLLEGSAT. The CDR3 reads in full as CASSLLEGSATQYF.

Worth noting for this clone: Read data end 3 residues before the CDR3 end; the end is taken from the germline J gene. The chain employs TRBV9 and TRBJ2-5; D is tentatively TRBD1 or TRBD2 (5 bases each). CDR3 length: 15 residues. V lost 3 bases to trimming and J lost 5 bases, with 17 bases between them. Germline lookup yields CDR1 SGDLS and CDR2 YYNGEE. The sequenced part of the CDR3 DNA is TGTGCCAGCAGCGGAGGAGGCAGTCCAGGGGAGACC. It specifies CASSGGGSPGET. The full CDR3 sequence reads CASSGGGSPGETQYF.

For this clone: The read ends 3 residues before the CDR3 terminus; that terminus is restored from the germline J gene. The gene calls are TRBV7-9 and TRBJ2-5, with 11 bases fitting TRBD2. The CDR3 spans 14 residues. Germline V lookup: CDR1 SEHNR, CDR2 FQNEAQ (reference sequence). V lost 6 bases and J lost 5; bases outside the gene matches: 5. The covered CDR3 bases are TGTGCCAGCAGACATAGCGGGGGGGAGGAGACC. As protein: CASRHSGGEET. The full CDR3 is CASRHSGGEETQYF.

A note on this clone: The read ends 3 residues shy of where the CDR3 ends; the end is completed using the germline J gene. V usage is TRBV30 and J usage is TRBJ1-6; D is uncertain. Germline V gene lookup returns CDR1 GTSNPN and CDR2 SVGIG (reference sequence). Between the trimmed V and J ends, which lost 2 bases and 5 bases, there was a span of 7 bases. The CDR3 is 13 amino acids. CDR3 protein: CAWSKADNSPLHF. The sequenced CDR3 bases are TGTGCCTGGAGTAAGGCAGATAATTCACCC.

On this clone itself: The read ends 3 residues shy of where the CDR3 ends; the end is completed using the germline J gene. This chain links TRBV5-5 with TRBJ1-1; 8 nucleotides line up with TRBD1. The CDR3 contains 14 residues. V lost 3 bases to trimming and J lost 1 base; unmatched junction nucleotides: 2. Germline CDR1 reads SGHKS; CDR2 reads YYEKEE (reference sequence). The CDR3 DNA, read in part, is TGTGCCAGCAGCTCGACAGGGGCGAACACTGAA. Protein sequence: CASSSTGANTE. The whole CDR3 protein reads CASSSTGANTEAFF.

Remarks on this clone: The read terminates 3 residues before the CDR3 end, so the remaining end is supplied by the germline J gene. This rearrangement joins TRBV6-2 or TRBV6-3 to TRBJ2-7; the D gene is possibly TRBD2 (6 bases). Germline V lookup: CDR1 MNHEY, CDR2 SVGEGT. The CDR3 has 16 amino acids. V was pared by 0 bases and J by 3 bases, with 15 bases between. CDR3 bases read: TGTGCCAGCAGTTACTCCGGGACTCTAGAAATCTACGAG. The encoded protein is CASSYSGTLEIYE. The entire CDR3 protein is CASSYSGTLEIYEQYF.

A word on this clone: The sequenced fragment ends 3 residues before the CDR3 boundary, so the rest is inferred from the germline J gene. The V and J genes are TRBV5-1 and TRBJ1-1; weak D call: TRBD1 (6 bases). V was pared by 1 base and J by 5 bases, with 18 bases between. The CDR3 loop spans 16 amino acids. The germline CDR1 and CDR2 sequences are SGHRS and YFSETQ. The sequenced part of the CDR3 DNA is TGCGCCAGCAGCTTGCTTCCGACAGGTTTAAAAACTGAA. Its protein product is CASSLLPTGLKTE. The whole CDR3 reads CASSLLPTGLKTEAFF.

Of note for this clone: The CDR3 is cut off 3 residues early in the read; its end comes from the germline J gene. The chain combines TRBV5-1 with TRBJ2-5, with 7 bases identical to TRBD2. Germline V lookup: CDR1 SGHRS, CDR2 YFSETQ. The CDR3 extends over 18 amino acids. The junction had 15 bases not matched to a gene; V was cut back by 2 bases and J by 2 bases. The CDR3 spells CASSFGVLSSGLQETQYF. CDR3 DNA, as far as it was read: TGCGCCAGCAGCTTCGGCGTCTTGAGTAGCGGGCTACAAGAGACC.

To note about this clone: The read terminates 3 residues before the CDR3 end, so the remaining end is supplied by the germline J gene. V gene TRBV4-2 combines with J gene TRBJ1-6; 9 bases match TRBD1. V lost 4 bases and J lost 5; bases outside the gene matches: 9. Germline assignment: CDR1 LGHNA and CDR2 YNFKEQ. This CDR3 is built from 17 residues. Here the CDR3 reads CASSRITGGSDNSPLHF. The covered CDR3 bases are TGTGCCAGCAGCCGGATTACAGGGGGCTCGGATAATTCACCC.

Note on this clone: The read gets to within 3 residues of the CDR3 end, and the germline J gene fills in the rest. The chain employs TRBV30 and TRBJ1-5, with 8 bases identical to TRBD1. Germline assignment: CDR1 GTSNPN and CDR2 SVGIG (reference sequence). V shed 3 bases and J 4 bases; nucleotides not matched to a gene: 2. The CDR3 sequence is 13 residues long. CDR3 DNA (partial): TGTGCCTGGAGGGACAGGGAGAATCAGCCC. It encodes CAWRDRENQP. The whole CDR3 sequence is CAWRDRENQPQHF.

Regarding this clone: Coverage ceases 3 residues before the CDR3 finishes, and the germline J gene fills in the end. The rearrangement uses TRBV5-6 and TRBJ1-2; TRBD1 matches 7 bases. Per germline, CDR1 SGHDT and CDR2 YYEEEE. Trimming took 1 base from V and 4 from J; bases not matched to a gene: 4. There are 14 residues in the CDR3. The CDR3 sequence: CASSLKGGVYGYTF. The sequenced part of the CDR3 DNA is TGTGCCAGCAGCTTGAAAGGGGGCGTCTATGGC.